This record concerns one T cell receptor (beta chain) sequence. The target antigen is unknown. None of the patients had undergone any treatment ahead of thyroid surgery. CDR3 length equals 16 residues. The germline V gene has CDR1 SGHRS and CDR2 YFSETQ. The J segment lost 5 bases and the V segment lost 4 bases, leaving 15 bases of the junction unmatched. The authors' processing: A distant-metastasis classifier for papillary thyroid cancer was built using CDR3 differences across clinicopathological groups. TCRdb re-analyzed the PCR reads using MiXCR. TCRdb's processing, not the authors', yielded these V and J calls. This table holds over 15,000 clones, around 3.8% found once. The data stem from a study of metastatic and nonmetastatic thyroid tumors. At the level of the study: Where malignant and benign thyroid patients were concerned, repertoires were compared across blood and tumor or nodule tissue.

Findings and limits, study-wide: Across blood and tumor, TCR beta diversity in malignant thyroid tumors was reportedly significantly higher than in benign nodules.

V gene TRBV5-1 combines with J gene TRBJ2-7; 7 nucleotides line up with TRBD1. The TCR sequence derives from a female donor with papillary thyroid cancer or a benign thyroid nodule (not recorded which). Some clones in this sample may be carry-over from other donors' samples. The sequenced material came from tumor tissue. The DNA of the CDR3 is TGCGCCAGCAGCCCGGAACAGGGGTTAAGGTCGGACGAGCAGTACTTC. It codes for CASSPEQGLRSDEQYF.